A selection of T cell receptor beta chains follows, all from one sample in a study of T-cell reconstitution after alpha-beta-depleted transplantation in children. In TCRdb, the PCR reads were re-called with MiXCR into one record per CDR3 protein. The repertoire holds nearly 250,000 distinct CDR3 sequences, with just under 8.5% as singletons. The sample was PBMCs, mostly from graft donor cells, taken 180 days after TCRalphabeta/CD19-depleted stem cell transplant. Source of these receptors: a male patient younger than 18 who had a stem cell transplant for acute lymphoblastic leukemia, so the T cells may come from the graft donor. CDR3s include the opening cysteine and the closing phenylalanine or tryptophan. Fields, in order: V gene, D gene, J gene, clone size, CDR3 protein, CDR3 DNA. The D gene is left open where the match is weak. Not all rows give a size; the values are once, few, many and, for expanded clones, a class.

TRBV12-3/TRBV12-4	TRBD2	TRBJ2-3	many	CASTDPGGGTSTDTQYF	TGTGCCAGCACCGACCCCGGGGGGGGTACTAGCACAGATACGCAGTATTTT
TRBV12-3/TRBV12-4	TRBD2	TRBJ2-1	-	CAFCQRTSGREAYNEQFF	TGTGCCTTCTGTCAGCGGACTAGCGGGAGGGAGGCCTACAATGAGCAGTTCTTC
TRBV3-1	-	TRBJ1-2	many	CASSQETDNYGYTF	TGTGCCAGCAGCCAAGAAACTGATAACTATGGCTACACCTTC
TRBV6-1	-	TRBJ1-5	many	CASSPQPGVGSNQPQHF	TGTGCCAGCAGTCCCCAACCAGGTGTCGGGAGCAATCAGCCCCAGCATTTT
TRBV12-3/TRBV12-4	TRBD2	TRBJ2-3	many	CASSKASGGARDTQYF	TGTGCCAGCAGTAAGGCTAGCGGGGGGGCCCGAGATACGCAGTATTTT
TRBV9	TRBD1	TRBJ1-2	many	CASSVANTGADYGYTF	TGTGCCAGCAGCGTAGCGAATACAGGGGCCGACTATGGCTACACCTTC
TRBV11-3	-	TRBJ2-1	-	CASSWGGRTSYNEQFF	TGTGCCAGCAGCTGGGGGGGGCGGACAAGCTACAATGAGCAGTTCTTC
TRBV28	-	TRBJ2-7	many	CASSPPYYEQYF	TGTGCCAGCAGTCCCCCTTACTACGAGCAGTACTTC
TRBV20-1	TRBD2	TRBJ2-1	few	CSARADGSGRNEQFF	TGCAGTGCTAGAGCTGACGGGAGCGGGAGGAATGAGCAGTTCTTC
TRBV4-1	TRBD1	TRBJ2-1	many	CASSPFTRDSLFGEQFF	TGCGCCAGCAGCCCGTTTACCCGGGACAGCCTTTTCGGGGAGCAGTTCTTC
TRBV20-1	-	TRBJ2-5	many	CSAARGGQETQYF	TGCAGTGCCGCACGAGGGGGCCAAGAGACCCAGTACTTC
TRBV5-1	-	TRBJ1-4	many	CASSWARGNEKLFF	TGCGCCAGCAGCTGGGCCAGGGGTAATGAAAAACTGTTTTTT
TRBV20-1	-	TRBJ1-4	many	CSANTAGINEKLFF	TGCAGTGCCAATACGGCCGGGATCAATGAAAAACTGTTTTTT
TRBV5-1	-	TRBJ1-1	many	CASSLDRLNTEAFF	TGCGCCAGCAGCTTGGACCGTCTGAACACTGAAGCTTTCTTT
TRBV28	TRBD1	TRBJ1-2	many	CASSLWLSRDRGGGSYTF	TGTGCCAGCAGTTTATGGCTCTCCCGGGACAGGGGAGGAGGTAGCTACACCTTC
TRBV7-8	-	TRBJ2-7	many	CASSFSIASSYEQYF	TGTGCCAGCAGCTTCTCAATCGCCTCCTCCTACGAGCAGTACTTC
TRBV14	-	TRBJ1-6	many	CASSQGSVTPNSPLHF	TGTGCCAGCAGCCAAGGATCGGTCACACCTAATTCACCCCTCCACTTT
TRBV20-1	-	TRBJ1-1	many	CSARRAGNTEAFF	TGCAGTGCTAGGAGGGCAGGGAACACTGAAGCTTTCTTT
TRBV20-1	TRBD2	TRBJ2-7	many	CSARDRGLAGVVYEQYF	TGCAGTGCTAGAGATCGGGGGTTAGCGGGAGTGGTCTACGAGCAGTACTTC
TRBV3-1	TRBD1	TRBJ1-2	many	CASSRLSDRRSSIYGYTF	TGTGCCAGCAGTCGCCTTTCGGACAGGCGAAGTTCGATCTATGGCTACACCTTC
TRBV7-6	TRBD1	TRBJ2-6	few	CASSFFPGQGQEGSGANVLTF	TGTGCCAGCAGCTTCTTCCCGGGACAGGGTCAGGAAGGCTCTGGGGCCAACGTCCTGACTTTC
TRBV9	TRBD2	TRBJ2-1	many	CASSVELADYNEQFF	TGTGCCAGCAGCGTAGAACTAGCGGACTACAATGAGCAGTTCTTC
TRBV27	-	TRBJ2-6	many	CASSLNEGAGANVLTF	TGTGCCAGCAGTTTAAACGAGGGGGCTGGGGCCAACGTCCTGACTTTC
TRBV10-3	-	TRBJ2-7	many	CAISGGRESEQYF	TGTGCCATCAGTGGGGGACGAGAAAGCGAGCAGTACTTC
TRBV5-1	-	TRBJ2-7	few	CASSPPRERTYEQYF	TGCGCCAGCAGCCCGCCGAGGGAGAGGACCTACGAGCAGTACTTC
TRBV14	TRBD1	TRBJ2-7	many	CASSQGITGGPIYEQYF	TGTGCCAGCAGCCAAGGGATTACAGGGGGCCCGATCTACGAGCAGTACTTC
TRBV12-3/TRBV12-4	-	TRBJ1-4	many	CASSNRGDEKLFF	TGTGCCAGCAGCAATCGGGGGGATGAAAAACTGTTTTTT
TRBV6-1	TRBD1	TRBJ1-6	many	CASGTGERYSPLHF	TGTGCCAGCGGTACAGGGGAGAGGTATTCACCCCTCCACTTT